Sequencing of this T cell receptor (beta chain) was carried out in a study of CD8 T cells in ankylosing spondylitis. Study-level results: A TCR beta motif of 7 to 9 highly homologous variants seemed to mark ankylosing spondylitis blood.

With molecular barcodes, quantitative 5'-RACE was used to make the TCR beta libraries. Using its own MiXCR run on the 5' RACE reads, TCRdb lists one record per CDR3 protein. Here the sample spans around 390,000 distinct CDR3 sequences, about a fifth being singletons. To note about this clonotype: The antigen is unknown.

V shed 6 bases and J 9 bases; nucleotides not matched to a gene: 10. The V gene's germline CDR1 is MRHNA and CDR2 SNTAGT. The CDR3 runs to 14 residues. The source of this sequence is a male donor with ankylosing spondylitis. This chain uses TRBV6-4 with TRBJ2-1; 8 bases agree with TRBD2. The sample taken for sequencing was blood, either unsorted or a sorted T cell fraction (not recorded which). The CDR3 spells CASRKREIRLEQFF. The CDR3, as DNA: TGTGCCAGCAGAAAGCGGGAGATCCGCCTTGAGCAGTTCTTC.